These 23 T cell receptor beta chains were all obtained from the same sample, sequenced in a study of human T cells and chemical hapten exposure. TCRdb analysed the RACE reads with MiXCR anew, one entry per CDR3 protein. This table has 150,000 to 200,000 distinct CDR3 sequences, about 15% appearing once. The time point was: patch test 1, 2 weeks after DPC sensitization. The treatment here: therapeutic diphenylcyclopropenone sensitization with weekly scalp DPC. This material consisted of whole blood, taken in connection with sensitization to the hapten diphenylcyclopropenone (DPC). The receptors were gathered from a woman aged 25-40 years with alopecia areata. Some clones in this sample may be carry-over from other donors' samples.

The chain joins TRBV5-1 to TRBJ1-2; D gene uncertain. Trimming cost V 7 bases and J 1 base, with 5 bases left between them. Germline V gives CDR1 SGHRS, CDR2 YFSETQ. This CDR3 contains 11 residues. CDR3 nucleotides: TGCGCCAGCGGGGATAACTATGGCTACACCTTC. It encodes CASGDNYGYTF.

For the CDR3, the DNA is TGTGCCAGCAGTTTAATACTAGCGGGGGGGGAGTGGACAGGTGAGCAGTTCTTC. Its protein is CASSLILAGGEWTGEQFF. This chain connects TRBV12-3 or TRBV12-4 to TRBJ2-1; TRBD2 matches at 13 bases. The V and J ends lost 2 bases and 9 bases, in that order; junction bases with no gene match: 13. The CDR3 is made up of 18 amino acids.

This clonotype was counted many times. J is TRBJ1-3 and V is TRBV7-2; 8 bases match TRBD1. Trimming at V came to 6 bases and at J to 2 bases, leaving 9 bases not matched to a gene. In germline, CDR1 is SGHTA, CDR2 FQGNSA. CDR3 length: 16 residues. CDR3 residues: CASSWRRQGTGNTIYF. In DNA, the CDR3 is TGTGCCAGCAGTTGGCGCAGACAGGGGACTGGAAACACCATATATTTT.

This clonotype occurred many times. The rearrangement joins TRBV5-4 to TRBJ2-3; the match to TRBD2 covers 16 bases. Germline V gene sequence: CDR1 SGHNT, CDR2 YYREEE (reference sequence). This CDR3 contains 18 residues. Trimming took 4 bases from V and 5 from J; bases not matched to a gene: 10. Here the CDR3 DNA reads TGTGCCAGCAGCCCCCCTGGGACTAGCGGGGGGGGTCGAGATACGCAGTATTTT. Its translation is CASSPPGTSGGGRDTQYF.

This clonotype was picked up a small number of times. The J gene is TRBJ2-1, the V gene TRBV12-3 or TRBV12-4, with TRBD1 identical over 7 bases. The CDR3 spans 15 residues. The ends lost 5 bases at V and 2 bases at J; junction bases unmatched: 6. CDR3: CASSRGQLAYNEQFF. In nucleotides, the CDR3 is TGTGCCAGCAGTCGGGGACAGTTGGCCTACAATGAGCAGTTCTTC.

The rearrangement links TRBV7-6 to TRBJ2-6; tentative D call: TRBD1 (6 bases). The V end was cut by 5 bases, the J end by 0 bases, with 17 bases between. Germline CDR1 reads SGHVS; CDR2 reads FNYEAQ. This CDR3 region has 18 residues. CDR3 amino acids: CASSGYRVARSGANVLTF. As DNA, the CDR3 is TGTGCCAGCAGCGGATACAGGGTGGCTCGCTCTGGGGCCAACGTCCTGACTTTC.

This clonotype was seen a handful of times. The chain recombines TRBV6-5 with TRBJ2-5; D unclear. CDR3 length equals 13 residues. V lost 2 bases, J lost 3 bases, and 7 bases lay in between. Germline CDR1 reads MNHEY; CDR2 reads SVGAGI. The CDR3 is CASSYLWKETQYF. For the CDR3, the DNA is TGTGCCAGCAGTTACCTTTGGAAAGAGACCCAGTACTTC.

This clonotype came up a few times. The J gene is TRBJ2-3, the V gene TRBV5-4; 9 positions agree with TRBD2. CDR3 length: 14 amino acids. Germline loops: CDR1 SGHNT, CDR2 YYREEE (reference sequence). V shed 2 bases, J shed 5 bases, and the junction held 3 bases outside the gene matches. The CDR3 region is CASSFSGGRDTQYF. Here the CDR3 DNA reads TGTGCCAGCAGCTTTAGCGGGGGAAGAGATACGCAGTATTTT.

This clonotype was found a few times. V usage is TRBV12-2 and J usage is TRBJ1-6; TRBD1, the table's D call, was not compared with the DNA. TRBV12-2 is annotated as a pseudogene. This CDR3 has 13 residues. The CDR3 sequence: CASRLTGNSPLHF. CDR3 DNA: TGTGCAAGTCGCTTGACAGGGAATTCACCCCTCCACTTT.

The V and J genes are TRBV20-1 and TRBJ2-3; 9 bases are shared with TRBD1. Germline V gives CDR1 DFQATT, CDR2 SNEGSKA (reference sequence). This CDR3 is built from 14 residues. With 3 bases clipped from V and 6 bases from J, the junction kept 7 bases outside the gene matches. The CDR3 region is CSASPGTGIDTQYF. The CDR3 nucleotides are TGCAGTGCTAGTCCCGGGACAGGGATCGATACGCAGTATTTT.

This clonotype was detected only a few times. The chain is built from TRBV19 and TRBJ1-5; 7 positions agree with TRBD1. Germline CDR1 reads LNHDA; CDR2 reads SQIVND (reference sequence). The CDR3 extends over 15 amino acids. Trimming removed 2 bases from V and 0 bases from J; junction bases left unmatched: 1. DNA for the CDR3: TGTGCCAGTAGTATAAGGGGGCCTAGCAATCAGCCCCAGCATTTT. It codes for CASSIRGPSNQPQHF.

DNA of the CDR3: TGTGCCAGTGGTAGACAAGGGGTGAATGAGCAGTTCTTC. It yields the protein CASGRQGVNEQFF. V gene TRBV19 combines with J gene TRBJ2-1, with D perhaps TRBD1 (5 bases). Trimming removed 8 bases at V and 7 bases at J, with 15 bases between. This CDR3 has 13 residues. Germline CDR1 reads LNHDA; CDR2 reads SQIVND (reference sequence).

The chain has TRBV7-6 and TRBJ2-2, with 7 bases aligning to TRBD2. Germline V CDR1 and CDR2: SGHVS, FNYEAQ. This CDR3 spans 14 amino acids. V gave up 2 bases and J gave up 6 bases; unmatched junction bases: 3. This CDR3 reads CASSLRGSAGELFF. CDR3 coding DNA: TGTGCCAGCAGCTTACGCGGGAGCGCCGGGGAGCTGTTTTTT.

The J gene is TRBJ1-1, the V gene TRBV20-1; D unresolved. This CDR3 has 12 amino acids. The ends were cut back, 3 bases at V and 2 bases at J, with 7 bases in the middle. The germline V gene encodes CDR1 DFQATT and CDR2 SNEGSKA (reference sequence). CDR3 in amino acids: CSARRFNTEAFF. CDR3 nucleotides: TGCAGTGCTAGGAGGTTCAACACTGAAGCTTTCTTT.

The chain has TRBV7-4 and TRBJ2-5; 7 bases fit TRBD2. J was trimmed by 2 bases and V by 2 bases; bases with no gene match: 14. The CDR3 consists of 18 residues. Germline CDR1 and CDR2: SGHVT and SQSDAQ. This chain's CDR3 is CASSLFPRSRGEQETQYF. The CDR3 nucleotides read TGTGCCAGCAGCTTATTCCCTCGTTCTCGGGGGGAACAAGAGACCCAGTACTTC.

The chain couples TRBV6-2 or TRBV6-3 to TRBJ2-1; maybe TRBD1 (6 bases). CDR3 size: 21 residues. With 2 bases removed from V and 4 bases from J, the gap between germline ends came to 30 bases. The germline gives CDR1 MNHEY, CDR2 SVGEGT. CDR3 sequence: CASSYNPGTPSADRGYNEQFF. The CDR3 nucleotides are TGTGCCAGCAGTTACAATCCCGGGACACCGTCTGCTGATAGGGGTTACAATGAGCAGTTCTTC.

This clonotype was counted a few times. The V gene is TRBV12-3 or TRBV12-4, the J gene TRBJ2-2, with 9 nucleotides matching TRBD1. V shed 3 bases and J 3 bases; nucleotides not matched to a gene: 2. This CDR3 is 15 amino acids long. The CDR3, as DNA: TGTGCCAGCAGTTTTTGGACAGGGGACACCGGGGAGCTGTTTTTT. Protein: CASSFWTGDTGELFF.

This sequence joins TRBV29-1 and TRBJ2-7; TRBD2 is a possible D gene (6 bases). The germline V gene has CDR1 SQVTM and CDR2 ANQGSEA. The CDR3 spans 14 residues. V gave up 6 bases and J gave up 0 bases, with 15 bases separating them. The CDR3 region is CSVIGGDSSYEQYF. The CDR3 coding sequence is TGCAGCGTGATCGGCGGGGATAGCTCCTACGAGCAGTACTTC.

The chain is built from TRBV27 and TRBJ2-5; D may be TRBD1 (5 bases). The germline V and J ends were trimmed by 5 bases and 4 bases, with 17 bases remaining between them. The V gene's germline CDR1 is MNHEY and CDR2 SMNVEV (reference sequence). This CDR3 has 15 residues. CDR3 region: CASSPLPGRLETQYF. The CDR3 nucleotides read TGTGCCAGCAGTCCCCTCCCAGGGCGGTTAGAGACCCAGTACTTC.

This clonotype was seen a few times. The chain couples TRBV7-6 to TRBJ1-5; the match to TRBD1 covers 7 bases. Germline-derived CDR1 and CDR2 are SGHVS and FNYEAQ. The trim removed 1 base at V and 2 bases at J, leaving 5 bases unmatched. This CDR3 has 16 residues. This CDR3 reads CASSLESGGGNQPQHF. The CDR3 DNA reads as TGTGCCAGCAGCTTAGAGTCAGGGGGGGGCAATCAGCCCCAGCATTTT.

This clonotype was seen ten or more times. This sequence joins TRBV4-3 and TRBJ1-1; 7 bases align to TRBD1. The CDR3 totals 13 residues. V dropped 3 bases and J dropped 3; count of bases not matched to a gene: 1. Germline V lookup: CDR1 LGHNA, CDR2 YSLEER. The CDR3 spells CASSHDRDTEAFF. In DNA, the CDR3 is TGCGCCAGCAGCCACGACAGGGACACTGAAGCTTTCTTT.

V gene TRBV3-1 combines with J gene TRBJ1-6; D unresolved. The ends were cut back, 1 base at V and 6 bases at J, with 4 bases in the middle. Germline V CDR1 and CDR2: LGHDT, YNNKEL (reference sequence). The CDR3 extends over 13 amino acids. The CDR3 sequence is CASSQVRNSPLHF. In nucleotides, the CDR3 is TGTGCCAGCAGCCAAGTTCGTAATTCACCCCTCCACTTT.

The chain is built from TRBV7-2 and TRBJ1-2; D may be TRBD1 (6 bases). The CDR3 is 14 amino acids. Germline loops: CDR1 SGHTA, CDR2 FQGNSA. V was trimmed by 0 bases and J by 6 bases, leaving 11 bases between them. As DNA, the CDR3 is TGTGCCAGCAGCTTAGCCCAGGGGCCGAATGGCTACACCTTC. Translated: CASSLAQGPNGYTF.